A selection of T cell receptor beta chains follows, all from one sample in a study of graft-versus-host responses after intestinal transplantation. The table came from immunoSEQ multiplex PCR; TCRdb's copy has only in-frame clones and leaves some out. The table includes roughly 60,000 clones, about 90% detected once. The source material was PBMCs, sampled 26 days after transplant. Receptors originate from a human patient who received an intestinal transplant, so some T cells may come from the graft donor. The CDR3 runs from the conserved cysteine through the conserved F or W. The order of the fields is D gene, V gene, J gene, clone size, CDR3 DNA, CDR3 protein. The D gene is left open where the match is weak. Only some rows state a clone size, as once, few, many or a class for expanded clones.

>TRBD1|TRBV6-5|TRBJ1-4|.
TGTGCCAGCAAACAGGGGCCCGCAACTAATGAAAAACTGTTTTTT
CASKQGPATNEKLFF
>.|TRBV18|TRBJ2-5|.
TGTGCCAGCTCACCACGGCGGGACAGAATCCAAGAGACCCAGTACTTC
CASSPRRDRIQETQYF
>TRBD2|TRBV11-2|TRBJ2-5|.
TGTGCCAGCAGCATAGCGGGGGAAGAGACCCAGTACTTC
CASSIAGEETQYF
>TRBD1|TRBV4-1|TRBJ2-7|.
TGCGCCAGCAGCCAAGATTCAGAGACAGGGGTCGACGAGCAGTACTTC
CASSQDSETGVDEQYF
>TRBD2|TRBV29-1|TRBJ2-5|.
TGCAGCGTCTCGACGGGGGGGGAGACCCAGTACTTC
CSVSTGGETQYF
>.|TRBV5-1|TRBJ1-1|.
TGCGCCAGCAGCTTGGAGAGTATGAACACTGAAGCTTTCTTT
CASSLESMNTEAFF
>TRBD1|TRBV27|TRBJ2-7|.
TGTGCCAGCAAGCGACAGGGGGTAACCTACGAGCAGTACTTC
CASKRQGVTYEQYF
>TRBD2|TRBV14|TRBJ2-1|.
TGTGCCAGCAGCCAAGCCTTGGGAGGGAGCGGGGGGGCCGTCGATGAGCAGTTCTTC
CASSQALGGSGGAVDEQFF
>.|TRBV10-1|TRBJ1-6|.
TGCGCCAGCAGTGAACGGAGGGAAATATCACCCCTCCACTTT
CASSERREISPLHF
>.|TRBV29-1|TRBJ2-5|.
TGCAGCGTTGCGGGCAGGACTCAAGAGACCCAGTACTTC
CSVAGRTQETQYF
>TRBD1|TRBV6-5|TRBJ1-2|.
TGTGCCAGCAGTTTTGACAGGGTGGGTGCCGATGGCTACACCTTC
CASSFDRVGADGYTF
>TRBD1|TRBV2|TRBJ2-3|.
TGTGCCAGCAGTGAATGGGACAGGGCCACAGATACGCAGTATTTT
CASSEWDRATDTQYF
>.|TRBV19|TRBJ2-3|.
TGTGCCAGTAGTCCTCTAGCGTCCACAGATACGCAGTATTTT
CASSPLASTDTQYF
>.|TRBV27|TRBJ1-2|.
TGTGCCAGCAGTGCTATTATCGGGATTAACTATGGCTACACCTTC
CASSAIIGINYGYTF
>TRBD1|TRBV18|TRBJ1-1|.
TGTGCCAGCTCATCGGACAGGGAATCTGAAGCTTTCTTT
CASSSDRESEAFF
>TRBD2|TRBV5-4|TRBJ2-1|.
TGTGCCAGCAGCGAAGCGGGGGAGCCCTACAATGAGCAGTTCTTC
CASSEAGEPYNEQFF
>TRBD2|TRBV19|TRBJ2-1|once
TGTGCCAGTAGTATCACTAGCGGTAGCTCCTACAATGAGCAGTTCTTC
CASSITSGSSYNEQFF
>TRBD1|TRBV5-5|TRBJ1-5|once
TGTGCCAGCAGCGTGGACAGGTCCAATCAGCCCCAGCATTTT
CASSVDRSNQPQHF
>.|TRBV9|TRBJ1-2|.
TGTGCCAGCAGCTGGACGACAGACCCCATCGCGGATGGCTACACCTTC
CASSWTTDPIADGYTF
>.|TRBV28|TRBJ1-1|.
TGTGCCAGCAGGCCTACAGGGATCACTGAAGCTTTCTTT
CASRPTGITEAFF
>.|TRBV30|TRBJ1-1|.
TGTGCCTGGAGCGAGGGAGGTAACACTGAAGCTTTCTTT
CAWSEGGNTEAFF
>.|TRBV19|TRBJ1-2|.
TGTGCCAGTAGTATAGATCTGGCACCTCCCCGCTATGGCTACACCTTC
CASSIDLAPPRYGYTF
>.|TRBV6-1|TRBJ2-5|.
TGTGCCAGCAAAATTGGCGAGACCCAGTACTTC
CASKIGETQYF
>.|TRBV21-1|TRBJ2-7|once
TGTGCCAGCAGCAAAGCTGGGACTAGCGATGCCTACGAGCAGTACTTC
CASSKAGTSDAYEQYF
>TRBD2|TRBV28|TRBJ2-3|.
TGTGCCAGCGGGGAACTAGCGGGGGTTTCCACAGATACGCAGTATTTT
CASGELAGVSTDTQYF
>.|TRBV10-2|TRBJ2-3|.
TGCGCCAGCCAAGTAGTCCCCACAGATACGCAGTATTTT
CASQVVPTDTQYF
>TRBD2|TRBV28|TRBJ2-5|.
TGTGCCAGCAGTTTCGGGACTAGTAGGTCGGAGACCCAGTACTTC
CASSFGTSRSETQYF
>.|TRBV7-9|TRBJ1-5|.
TGTGCCAGCAGCTCAGCGGGGAGTGGCAAGCCCCAGCATTTT
CASSSAGSGKPQHF
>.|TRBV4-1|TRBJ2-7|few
TGCGCCAGCAGCCAAGATAGAGCAGCGGACGAGCAGTACTTC
CASSQDRAADEQYF
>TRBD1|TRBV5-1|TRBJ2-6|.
TGCGCCAGCAGCCTGGGACAGGGCAACGGGGCCAACGTCCTGACTTTC
CASSLGQGNGANVLTF
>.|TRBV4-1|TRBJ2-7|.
TGCGCCAGCAGCCAAGATTCGGGGATCCCCTACGAGCAGTACTTC
CASSQDSGIPYEQYF
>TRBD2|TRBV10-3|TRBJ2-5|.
TGTGCCATCAGTGCGGGACTAGCGGGAAAAGAGACCCAGTACTTC
CAISAGLAGKETQYF
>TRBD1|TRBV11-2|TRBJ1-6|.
TGTGCCAGCAGCTTAGGGACAGGGAGCTCCTATAATTCACCCCTCCACTTT
CASSLGTGSSYNSPLHF
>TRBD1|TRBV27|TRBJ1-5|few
TGTGCCAGCAGCTGGACAGGGGAAGGCCAGCCCCAGCATTTT
CASSWTGEGQPQHF
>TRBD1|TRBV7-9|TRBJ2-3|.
TGTGCCAGCAACCCCGCAGGGGGTAGCACAGATACGCAGTATTTT
CASNPAGGSTDTQYF
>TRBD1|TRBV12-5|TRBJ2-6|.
TGTGCTAGTGGTTTGGACAGGGGCTCTGGGGCCAACGTCCTGACTTTC
CASGLDRGSGANVLTF
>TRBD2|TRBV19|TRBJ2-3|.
TGTGCCAGTAGTAAGGGACTAGCGGGACGACCAGATACGCAGTATTTT
CASSKGLAGRPDTQYF
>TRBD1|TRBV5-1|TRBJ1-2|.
TGCGCCAGCGGATCCGGGACAGGGGGCTTCGGTAATGGCTACACCTTC
CASGSGTGGFGNGYTF
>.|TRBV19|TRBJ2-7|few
TGTGCCAGTAGTCGGGGGACTCCCTACGAGCAGTACTTC
CASSRGTPYEQYF
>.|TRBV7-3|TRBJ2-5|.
TGTGCCAGCAGCCCCGGCCCGGGGGGCCCGGAGACCCAGTACTTC
CASSPGPGGPETQYF
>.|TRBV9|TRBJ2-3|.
TGTGCCAGCAGCGTAGGTGATGGGAGGACGGCAGATACGCAGTATTTT
CASSVGDGRTADTQYF
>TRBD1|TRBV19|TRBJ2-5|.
TGTGCCAGTAAAACGGACAGGCTACAAGAGACCCAGTACTTC
CASKTDRLQETQYF
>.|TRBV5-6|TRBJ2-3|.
TGTGCCAGCAGCTTGGGTGGGTCGGGGTCCCGCACAGATACGCAGTATTTT
CASSLGGSGSRTDTQYF
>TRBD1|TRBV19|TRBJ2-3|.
TGTGCCACCACACAGGGGCAGGGGTTAGATACGCAGTATTTT
CATTQGQGLDTQYF
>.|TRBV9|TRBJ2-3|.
TGTGCCAGCAGCGCAAGAGTATTTCCCACAGATACGCAGTATTTT
CASSARVFPTDTQYF
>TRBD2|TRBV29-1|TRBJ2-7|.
TGCAGCGTGGCGCCAGGGAGGGACTCATTGCCCTACGAGCAGTACTTC
CSVAPGRDSLPYEQYF
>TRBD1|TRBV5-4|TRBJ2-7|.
TGTGCCAGCAGCGCACCTCCGGGACAGGGCTCCTACGAGCAGTACTTC
CASSAPPGQGSYEQYF
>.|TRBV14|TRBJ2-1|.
TGTGCCAGCAGCCAAGAGGCTAGTTCGAATGAGCAGTTCTTC
CASSQEASSNEQFF
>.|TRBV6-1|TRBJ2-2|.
TGTGCCAGCAGTGATTTTGGCTTCACCGGGGAGCTGTTTTTT
CASSDFGFTGELFF
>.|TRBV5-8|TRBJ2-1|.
TGTGCCAGCAGCGATCGACAAGCCAATGAGCAGTTCTTC
CASSDRQANEQFF
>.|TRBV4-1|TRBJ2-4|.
TGCGCCAGCAGCCAGCTGGGACTAGCCAAAAACATTCAGTACTTC
CASSQLGLAKNIQYF
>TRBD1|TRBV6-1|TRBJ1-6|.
TGTGCCAGCAGTGAATATTGGACAGGGGGCATCTCACCCCTCCACTTT
CASSEYWTGGISPLHF
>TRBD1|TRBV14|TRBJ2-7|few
TGTGCCAGCACCCCAGGGGGCTACGAGCAGTACTTC
CASTPGGYEQYF
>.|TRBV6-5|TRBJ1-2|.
TGTGCCAGCAGTTACTCGATGGGGCAGGCGGATGGCTACACCTTC
CASSYSMGQADGYTF
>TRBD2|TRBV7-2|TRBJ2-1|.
TGTGCCAGCAGCTTAGATAGCGGGAGAAAATACAATGAGCAGTTCTTC
CASSLDSGRKYNEQFF
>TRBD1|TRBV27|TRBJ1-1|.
TGTGCCAGCAGTTTCGGACAGGGGTATGAAGCTTTCTTT
CASSFGQGYEAFF
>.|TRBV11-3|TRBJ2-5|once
TGTGCCAGCAGCCCTACCGCAGGGGCCCAAGAGACCCAGTACTTC
CASSPTAGAQETQYF
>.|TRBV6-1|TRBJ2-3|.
TGTGCCACACGCGGCGGTAGCACAGATACGCAGTATTTT
CATRGGSTDTQYF
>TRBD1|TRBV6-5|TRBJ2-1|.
TGTGCCAGCAGTTTCACAGGGGGTGGATACAATGAGCAGTTCTTC
CASSFTGGGYNEQFF
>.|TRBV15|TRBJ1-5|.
TGTGCCACCAGCAGGGGGGGTAAAGATCAGCCCCAGCATTTT
CATSRGGKDQPQHF